A selection of T cell receptor beta chains follows, all from one sample in a study of CD8+CD57+ T cells in acquired aplastic anemia. TCRdb processed the reads anew with MiXCR; each CDR3 protein has one entry. The sample lists approximately 80,000 distinct CDR3 sequences; roughly three quarters were seen once. Sequences were obtained from sorted CD4+, CD8+, or CD8+CD57+ T cells (not recorded which) from PBMCs. Every receptor here comes from a human donor with aplastic anemia. Each CDR3 is given with its conserved first and last residue. D genes are given only for firm matches. A clone size is listed for some rows: how often the clone was seen (once, few, many), or a class if it is expanded.

abundance,v_gene,d_gene,j_gene,len,CDR3aa,CDR3nt
.,TRBV10-3,.,TRBJ1-1,13,CAISVGIGTEAFF,TGTGCCATCAGTGTAGGTATTGGGACTGAAGCTTTCTTT
.,TRBV25-1,.,TRBJ1-5,12,CASSTLGQPQHF,TGTGCCAGCAGTACCCTGGGCCAGCCCCAGCATTTT
once,TRBV10-2,.,TRBJ2-3,15,CASGGPGLSTDTQYF,TGCGCCAGCGGGGGGCCGGGACTGAGCACAGATACGCAGTATTTT
few,TRBV7-7,.,TRBJ1-1,13,CASSRSRNTEAFF,TGTGCCAGCAGCCGGTCACGGAACACTGAAGCTTTCTTT
.,TRBV10-3,.,TRBJ2-7,14,CAIRGDGRTYEQYF,TGTGCCATCAGGGGGGACGGTCGGACCTACGAGCAGTACTTC
.,TRBV15,.,TRBJ2-7,13,CATSRAAGNEQYF,TGTGCCACCAGCAGAGCGGCCGGGAACGAGCAGTACTTC
once,TRBV7-8,.,TRBJ2-2,14,CASNQLANTGELFF,TGTGCCAGCAACCAGTTGGCCAACACCGGGGAGCTGTTTTTT
.,TRBV11-1,.,TRBJ2-3,15,CASSLKPLGTDTQYF,TGTGCCAGCAGCTTAAAGCCCCTAGGTACAGATACGCAGTATTTT
.,TRBV9,TRBD2,TRBJ2-1,15,CASSVGVSGRLEQFF,TGTGCCAGCAGCGTAGGAGTTAGCGGGAGGCTTGAGCAGTTCTTC
.,TRBV2,.,TRBJ1-1,15,CASSLPGHENTEAFF,TGTGCCAGCAGCCTACCGGGACACGAGAACACTGAAGCTTTCTTT
.,TRBV29-1,TRBD1,TRBJ2-2,15,CSADTGGVGTGELFF,TGCAGCGCAGACACAGGGGGCGTGGGCACCGGGGAGCTGTTTTTT
.,TRBV9,.,TRBJ1-2,15,CASSEYWDVNYGYTF,TGTGCCAGCAGCGAGTATTGGGACGTCAACTATGGCTACACCTTC
.,TRBV5-1,.,TRBJ1-1,13,CASSSNRNTEAFF,TGCGCCAGCAGCTCGAACAGGAACACTGAAGCTTTCTTT
.,TRBV20-1,TRBD2,TRBJ2-7,14,CSARGLAGVYEQYF,TGCAGTGCTAGAGGGCTAGCGGGGGTATACGAGCAGTACTTC
few,TRBV15,TRBD1,TRBJ2-3,17,CATSREVDRGRQDTQYF,TGTGCCACCAGCAGAGAGGTTGACAGGGGGCGTCAAGATACGCAGTATTTT
few,TRBV15,.,TRBJ2-2,15,CATSREGSVTGELFF,TGTGCCACCAGCAGAGAAGGATCCGTCACCGGGGAGCTGTTTTTT
once,TRBV7-6,TRBD2,TRBJ2-7,15,CASSLKASGTYEQYF,TGTGCCAGCAGCTTAAAGGCTAGCGGGACCTACGAGCAGTACTTC
few,TRBV9,.,TRBJ2-7,13,CASSVVYGDEQYF,TGTGCCAGCAGCGTAGTCTACGGCGACGAGCAGTACTTC
.,TRBV20-1,.,TRBJ1-2,13,CSAREAVNYGYTF,TGCAGTGCTAGAGAGGCTGTTAACTATGGCTACACCTTC
.,TRBV15,.,TRBJ2-5,14,CATSGRDLQETQYF,TGTGCCACCAGCGGCCGGGACTTGCAAGAGACCCAGTACTTC
many,TRBV29-1,.,TRBJ2-7,13,CSVEAGTNYEQYF,TGCAGCGTTGAAGCCGGGACCAACTACGAGCAGTACTTC
few,TRBV29-1,TRBD2,TRBJ2-1,14,CSVVGQREVNEQFF,TGCAGCGTTGTAGGCCAGCGGGAAGTCAATGAGCAGTTCTTC
few,TRBV15,TRBD2,TRBJ2-2,15,CATSSGLAFTGELFF,TGTGCCACCAGCAGCGGACTAGCGTTCACCGGGGAGCTGTTTTTT
.,TRBV20-1,.,TRBJ2-7,15,CSASAGVPLRNEQYF,TGCAGTGCAAGCGCCGGGGTACCTCTGAGAAACGAGCAGTACTTC
few,TRBV10-2,.,TRBJ1-5,14,CASWPGVSNQPQHF,TGCGCCAGCTGGCCAGGGGTTAGCAATCAGCCCCAGCATTTT
once,TRBV20-1,TRBD1,TRBJ1-5,14,CSATGQGSNQPQHF,TGCAGTGCCACGGGACAGGGGAGCAATCAGCCCCAGCATTTT
.,TRBV10-3,TRBD1,TRBJ2-3,14,CAISGGQSTDTQYF,TGTGCCATCAGTGGGGGACAGAGCACAGATACGCAGTATTTT
few,TRBV7-2,.,TRBJ2-7,11,CASSNSYEQYF,TGTGCCAGCAGCAACTCCTACGAGCAGTACTTC
few,TRBV29-1,TRBD2,TRBJ2-5,14,CSARLAGGLETQYF,TGCAGCGCCCGACTAGCGGGGGGGCTTGAGACCCAGTACTTC
.,TRBV27,.,TRBJ1-5,14,CASSLSRADQPQHF,TGTGCCAGCAGCCTCTCGAGGGCGGATCAGCCCCAGCATTTT
.,TRBV29-1,TRBD2,TRBJ2-7,13,CSVWTSGSTEQYF,TGCAGCGTTTGGACTAGCGGGAGCACCGAGCAGTACTTC
few,TRBV10-1,TRBD1,TRBJ2-7,14,CASRGTDPSYEQYF,TGCGCCAGCAGGGGGACAGACCCTTCCTACGAGCAGTACTTC
few,TRBV20-1,TRBD1,TRBJ2-7,14,CSANPGQGADEQYF,TGCAGTGCTAATCCGGGACAGGGGGCCGACGAGCAGTACTTC
.,TRBV24-1,.,TRBJ2-5,13,CATSDLKRGPQYF,TGTGCCACCAGTGATTTGAAGAGGGGACCCCAGTACTTC
.,TRBV24-1,.,TRBJ2-5,12,CATSDFMKTQYF,TGTGCCACCAGTGATTTTATGAAGACCCAGTACTTC
few,TRBV7-2,TRBD1,TRBJ2-7,13,CASSSQGSYEQYF,TGTGCCAGCAGCTCACAGGGGTCCTACGAGCAGTACTTC
few,TRBV20-1,TRBD1,TRBJ2-7,15,CSAREAGTGPYEQYF,TGCAGTGCTAGAGAGGCCGGGACAGGCCCCTACGAGCAGTACTTC
.,TRBV20-1,.,TRBJ2-1,13,CSARSGSNNEQFF,TGCAGTGCTAGGAGCGGGTCCAACAATGAGCAGTTCTTC
.,TRBV11-2,.,TRBJ1-5,14,CASSLVGNNQPQHF,TGTGCCAGCAGCTTAGTAGGGAACAATCAGCCCCAGCATTTT
few,TRBV10-1,.,TRBJ2-7,15,CASSESVAGYGGQYF,TGCGCCAGCAGTGAGTCCGTTGCGGGTTACGGTGGGCAGTACTTC
few,TRBV3-1,.,TRBJ1-2,11,CASSQAQGYTF,TGTGCCAGCAGCCAAGCGCAAGGCTACACCTTC
.,TRBV7-9,.,TRBJ2-7,12,CASSLRAYEQYF,TGTGCCAGCAGCTTACGGGCGTACGAGCAGTACTTC
.,TRBV5-1,.,TRBJ2-5,13,CASSLEPQETQYF,TGCGCCAGCAGCTTGGAGCCCCAAGAGACCCAGTACTTC
.,TRBV2,TRBD2,TRBJ2-5,14,CASSGLAGVETQYF,TGTGCCAGCAGCGGACTAGCGGGAGTGGAGACCCAGTACTTC
.,TRBV5-4,TRBD2,TRBJ2-1,17,CASSSQTGGGSYNEQFF,TGTGCCAGCAGCTCCCAAACGGGCGGGGGATCCTACAATGAGCAGTTCTTC
few,TRBV15,.,TRBJ2-5,15,CATSRGGTVKETQYF,TGTGCCACCAGCAGAGGGGGGACGGTAAAAGAGACCCAGTACTTC